These 25 T cell receptor beta chains originate from one sample sequenced in a study of CD4 T cells in relation to SARS-CoV-2 and coronaviruses. The unexposed donors gave CD4+ T cells in about 2011-2018, prior to COVID-19. The data were produced by immunoSEQ multiplex PCR, yet TCRdb's version contains in-frame clones alone and is incomplete. The sample includes about 65,000 clones, about nine tenths of them seen just once. The sample was memory CD4+ T cells from PBMCs. These receptors were obtained from a human donor in good health.

The chain links TRBV7-8 to TRBJ1-4; maybe TRBD1 (5 bases). V shed 4 bases and J shed 5 bases, with 17 bases lying between them. CDR1 SGHVS and CDR2 FQNEAQ come from the germline V gene. This CDR3 region has 16 residues. CDR3 DNA sequence: TGTGCCAGCAGCTCCGCGGGGGGAGTCCTCAATGAAAAACTGTTTTTT. It encodes CASSSAGGVLNEKLFF.

The V gene is TRBV5-1, the J gene TRBJ2-2, with unresolved D. This CDR3 is 15 amino acids long. Looked up from germline, CDR1 is SGHRS and CDR2 is YFSETQ. Between the trimmed V and J ends, which lost 3 bases and 4 bases, there was a span of 13 bases. Here the CDR3 reads CASSSLDGTTGELFF. CDR3 DNA: TGCGCCAGCAGCTCCCTAGACGGAACCACCGGGGAGCTGTTTTTT.

The chain employs TRBV15 and TRBJ2-1, with 12 bases identical to TRBD2. J was trimmed by 9 bases and V by 3 bases; bases with no gene match: 6. This CDR3 has 15 residues. CDR1 and CDR2 from the germline V gene are LNHNV and YYDKDF (reference sequence). CDR3: CATSRELAGGSEQFF. In DNA form, the CDR3 reads TGTGCCACCAGCAGGGAACTAGCGGGAGGCTCTGAGCAGTTCTTC. The entire variable domain, with the rest obtained from reference TRBV15 and TRBJ2-1, is as follows: DAMVIQNPRYQVTQFGKPVTLSCSQTLNHNVMYWYQQKSSQAPKLLFHYYDKDFNNEADTPDNFQSRRPNTSFCFLDIRSPGLGDTAMYLCATSRELAGGSEQFFGPGTRLTVL.

The rearrangement joins TRBV20-1 to TRBJ1-4; unclear D gene. The CDR3 length is 11 residues. Between the trimmed V and J ends, which lost 6 bases and 8 bases, there was a span of 10 bases. CDR1 is DFQATT, CDR2 SNEGSKA, per germline (reference sequence). For the CDR3, the DNA is TGCAGTGCAACCCCTGGCGAAAAACTGTTTTTT. This sequence encodes CSATPGEKLFF.

The chain combines TRBV5-6 with TRBJ1-5, with D tentatively TRBD1 (6 bases). This CDR3 comprises 14 residues. Germline-derived CDR1 and CDR2 are SGHDT and YYEEEE. V lost 4 bases and J lost 6, with 14 bases in between. Written as DNA, the CDR3 is TGTGCCAGCAGCCCCGCCGGGGGGCTTCAGCCCCAGCATTTT. Its protein is CASSPAGGLQPQHF.

This clone was picked up one time. This chain connects TRBV30 to TRBJ2-3, with no clear D. The CDR3 totals 13 residues. V lost 0 bases and J 6 bases, leaving 10 bases between the germline ends. Germline values: CDR1 GTSNPN, CDR2 SVGIG (reference sequence). The CDR3 bases are TGTGCCTGGAGTGTAAGGTCAGTGGATACGCAGTATTTT. The encoded protein is CAWSVRSVDTQYF.

The rearrangement uses TRBV19 and TRBJ1-6, with D maybe TRBD1 (5 bases). Germline V gene sequence: CDR1 LNHDA, CDR2 SQIVND (reference sequence). There are 17 residues in the CDR3. V shed 4 bases and J shed 7 bases, with 20 bases lying between them. As DNA, the CDR3 is TGTGCCAGTAGTAAAATGACTCTCACAGGACCCAATTCACCCCTCCACTTT. Protein: CASSKMTLTGPNSPLHF.

The J gene is TRBJ2-1, the V gene TRBV7-9; 9 bases map to TRBD2. The germline V gene encodes CDR1 SEHNR and CDR2 FQNEAQ (reference sequence). The length of the CDR3 is 18 residues. The trim removed 6 bases at V and 3 bases at J, leaving 15 bases unmatched. In nucleotides, the CDR3 is TGTGCCAGCAGGCCCAGCCGCGGGGGGGCAGGAGGCTACAATGAGCAGTTCTTC. This encodes CASRPSRGGAGGYNEQFF.

This chain links TRBV25-1 with TRBJ2-2; TRBD2 matches at 11 bases. Germline V CDR1 and CDR2: MGHDK, SYGVNS. V gave up 1 base and J gave up 6 bases; unmatched junction bases: 1. The CDR3 is 15 residues long. Here the CDR3 reads CASSESLAGAGELFF. CDR3 nucleotide sequence: TGTGCCAGCAGTGAATCACTAGCGGGAGCCGGGGAGCTGTTTTTT. The whole variable domain, remainder taken from reference TRBV25-1 and TRBJ2-2, is EADIYQTPRYLVIGTGKKITLECSQTMGHDKMYWYQQDPGMELHLIHYSYGVNSTEKGDLSSESTVSRIRTEHFPLTLESARPSHTSQYLCASSESLAGAGELFFGEGSRLTVL.

The chain carries TRBV6-5 and TRBJ2-1; 11 nucleotides agree with TRBD2. The V gene end was trimmed by 2 bases and the J gene end by 4 bases; junction bases not matched to a gene: 1. The CDR3 loop spans 15 amino acids. Germline V gene data show CDR1 as MNHEY and CDR2 as SVGAGI. The CDR3 sequence is CASSYPSGGYNEQFF. In nucleotides, the CDR3 is TGTGCCAGCAGTTACCCTAGCGGGGGGTACAATGAGCAGTTCTTC.

V usage is TRBV20-1 and J usage is TRBJ2-1, with 9 bases identical to TRBD2. The V gene end was trimmed by 3 bases and the J gene end by 10 bases; junction bases not matched to a gene: 10. The CDR3 runs to 14 residues. Germline V lookup: CDR1 DFQATT, CDR2 SNEGSKA (reference sequence). CDR3 DNA sequence: TGCAGTGCTAGTAGGCGGGAGGGCCTGGAAGAGCAGTTCTTC. Residues: CSASRREGLEEQFF.

This chain connects TRBV20-1 to TRBJ2-5, with TRBD2 matching over 7 bases. Germline V lookup: CDR1 DFQATT, CDR2 SNEGSKA (reference sequence). The ends lost 3 bases at V and 5 bases at J; junction bases unmatched: 12. This CDR3 region has 15 residues. The CDR3 loop reads CSASPLGGSQETQYF. For the CDR3, the DNA is TGCAGTGCTAGTCCCTTAGGCGGGAGTCAGGAGACCCAGTACTTC.

The chain is built from TRBV18 and TRBJ1-5; no definite D call. This CDR3 has 15 amino acids. Germline V lookup: CDR1 KGHSH, CDR2 LQKENI. V lost 2 bases and J 1 base, leaving 9 bases between the germline ends. CDR3 protein: CASSPSVRSNQPQHF. As DNA, the CDR3 is TGTGCCAGCTCACCATCGGTCAGGAGCAATCAGCCCCAGCATTTT.

In DNA, the CDR3 is TGTGCCAGCAGCCTACAGGTGGAGCAGTACTTC. Amino acid sequence: CASSLQVEQYF. The V call is TRBV2, the J call TRBJ2-7; D perhaps matches TRBD1 (5 bases). Trimming cost V 6 bases and J 7 bases, with 10 bases left between them. CDR3 length: 11 amino acids. Per germline, CDR1 SNHLY and CDR2 FYNNEI.

This clone was seen a single time. CDR3 in amino acids: CATSDPQTINQETQYF. CDR3 sequence (DNA): TGTGCCACCAGTGATCCTCAGACAATCAACCAAGAGACCCAGTACTTC. The genes are TRBV24-1 and TRBJ2-5; D not certain. The CDR3 is 16 amino acids. Trimming stripped 3 bases from V and 0 bases from J, with 13 bases between. Germline values: CDR1 KGHDR, CDR2 SFDVKD.

The chain employs TRBV5-1 and TRBJ2-7; unclear D gene. The V gene lost 1 base and the J gene lost 1 base, with 9 bases spanning the gap. This CDR3 is built from 14 residues. The germline CDR1 and CDR2 sequences are SGHRS and YFSETQ. This chain's CDR3 is CASSLNARSYEQYF. The CDR3 DNA is TGCGCCAGCAGCTTGAACGCCAGATCCTACGAGCAGTACTTC. Using reference TRBV5-1 and TRBJ2-7 for the parts outside the CDR3, the full variable domain is KAGVTQTPRYLIKTRGQQVTLSCSPISGHRSVSWYQQTPGQGLQFLFEYFSETQRNKGNFPGRFSGRQFSNSRSEMNVSTLELGDSALYLCASSLNARSYEQYFGPGTRLTVT.

This sequence joins TRBV6-5 and TRBJ1-2, with TRBD1 matching 7 bases. Germline V gene lookup returns CDR1 MNHEY and CDR2 SVGAGI. Losses at the gene ends were 5 bases for V and 2 bases for J; bases not matched to a gene: 2. The CDR3 covers 13 residues. In nucleotides, the CDR3 is TGTGCCAGCAGTCTGACAGGGAACTATGGCTACACCTTC. It translates to CASSLTGNYGYTF.

V and J are TRBV20-1 and TRBJ1-2; D unclear. With 3 bases removed from V and 2 bases from J, the gap between germline ends came to 10 bases. Germline loops: CDR1 DFQATT, CDR2 SNEGSKA (reference sequence). The CDR3 is 13 amino acids. CDR3 sequence reads: CSASLYGNYGYTF. CDR3 in DNA: TGCAGTGCTAGTCTTTACGGGAACTATGGCTACACCTTC.

This sequence joins TRBV7-3 and TRBJ2-1; D is possibly TRBD2 (5 bases). The germline V gene encodes CDR1 SGHTA and CDR2 FQGTGA. V lost 4 bases and J lost 8, with 18 bases in between. The CDR3 runs 15 residues. The CDR3 nucleotides read TGTGCCAGCAGCTCGAAACTAGGAGGTGGAGATGAGCAGTTCTTC. Residues: CASSSKLGGGDEQFF. The whole variable domain, filled in from reference TRBV7-3 and TRBJ2-1, reads GAGVSQTPSNKVTEKGKYVELRCDPISGHTALYWYRQSLGQGPEFLIYFQGTGAADDSGLPNDRFFAVRPEGSVSTLKIQRTERGDSAVYLCASSSKLGGGDEQFFGPGTRLTVL.

This chain uses TRBV5-1 with TRBJ1-2; D unclear. The CDR3 totals 13 residues. Germline CDR1 and CDR2: SGHRS and YFSETQ. V was trimmed by 3 bases and J by 8 bases, leaving 14 bases between them. Here the CDR3 DNA reads TGCGCCAGCAGCTCCGGAAGAACCGGCGGCTACACCTTC. Amino acids: CASSSGRTGGYTF.

This chain links TRBV5-6 with TRBJ2-3; D not resolved. This CDR3 has 14 residues. The germline CDR1 and CDR2 sequences are SGHDT and YYEEEE. The germline V and J ends were trimmed by 0 bases and 1 base, with 6 bases remaining between them. The CDR3 coding sequence is TGTGCCAGCAGCTTGGGGGCGCGCACAGATACGCAGTATTTT. It codes for CASSLGARTDTQYF.

The rearrangement uses TRBV5-1 and TRBJ2-5; TRBD1 aligns across 11 bases. V was clipped by 4 bases and J by 5 bases; unmatched bases: 10. Germline loops: CDR1 SGHRS, CDR2 YFSETQ. The CDR3 sequence is 16 residues long. The CDR3 is CASSPPGTGGKETQYF. The CDR3 DNA is TGCGCCAGCAGCCCCCCGGGGACAGGGGGTAAGGAGACCCAGTACTTC.

The rearrangement links TRBV5-1 to TRBJ2-3, with D perhaps matching TRBD1 (5 bases). Germline V lookup: CDR1 SGHRS, CDR2 YFSETQ. Trimming pared 0 bases from V and 2 bases from J, leaving 10 bases between. This CDR3 comprises 15 residues. The CDR3 DNA reads TGCGCCAGCAGCTTGGGGGGCTGGGACACAGATACGCAGTATTTT. This translates into CASSLGGWDTDTQYF.

This chain uses TRBV5-4 with TRBJ2-5; TRBD1 matches 11 bases. Germline lookup yields CDR1 SGHNT and CDR2 YYREEE (reference sequence). This CDR3 is 16 amino acids long. V trimming: 4 bases; J trimming: 6 bases; junction bases outside the gene matches: 11. For the CDR3, the DNA is TGTGCCAGCAGCGACGGCCGGGACAGGGGGTTGAAGACCCAGTACTTC. Translation: CASSDGRDRGLKTQYF.

The V and J genes are TRBV28 and TRBJ2-3; perhaps TRBD2 as D (6 bases). With 5 bases removed from V and 2 bases from J, the gap between germline ends came to 14 bases. In germline, CDR1 is MDHEN, CDR2 SYDVKM. This CDR3 has 15 residues. Here the CDR3 DNA reads TGTGCCAGCAGTGGACCAGGGAGGATCACAGATACGCAGTATTTT. Its protein is CASSGPGRITDTQYF. Combining the CDR3 with reference TRBV28 and TRBJ2-3 gives the whole variable domain DVKVTQSSRYLVKRTGEKVFLECVQDMDHENMFWYRQDPGLGLRLIYFSYDVKMKEKGDIPEGYSVSREKKERFSLILESASTNQTSMYLCASSGPGRITDTQYFGPGTRLTVL.